The rows below give T cell receptor beta chains drawn from one sample of a study of shared clonotypes between healthy human individuals. The data were produced by immunoSEQ multiplex PCR, yet TCRdb's version contains in-frame clones alone and is incomplete. The profile shows some 980,000 clones, about three quarters of them singletons. Sequenced material: memory CD4+ T cells sorted from blood. The receptors come from a man aged 18 to 30 in good health. The conserved cysteine and the conserved F or W are not part of the CDR3 here.

j_gene,len,v_gene,CDR3aa
TRBJ1-1,12,TRBV28,ASSFDPGAPEAF
TRBJ2-1,13,TRBV11-2,ASSLSTGLGNEQF
TRBJ2-1,14,TRBV5-4,ASSRLLLAGDNEQF
TRBJ2-5,11,TRBV5-1,ATSPGSQETQY
TRBJ2-5,13,TRBV27,ASSLYRGRVETQY
TRBJ2-7,13,TRBV6-5,ASSYGGGQGAEQY
TRBJ2-3,13,TRBV9,ASGSGLSGADTQY
TRBJ1-1,9,TRBV20-1,SPREGMLAF
TRBJ2-7,10,TRBV10-3,AISGAGYEQY
TRBJ1-6,10,TRBV6-6,ASSTMYSPLH
TRBJ1-2,12,TRBV28,ASSLETSGQGKT
TRBJ2-3,12,TRBV19,ASSVSVATDTQY
TRBJ2-7,12,TRBV29-1,SVVSGTGSYEQY
TRBJ2-2,13,TRBV5-6,ASSLGPLVTGELF
TRBJ2-1,10,TRBV10-3,AIRGTENEQF
TRBJ1-3,11,TRBV30,AWSVGYGNTIY
TRBJ1-1,11,TRBV6-5,ASSYSTVGEAF
TRBJ1-1,10,TRBV4-1,ASSQQGPEAF
TRBJ2-7,11,TRBV7-3,ASSPALGYEQY
TRBJ2-2,12,TRBV19,ASSIELGTGELF
TRBJ2-5,10,TRBV6-6,ASQSWQETQY
TRBJ2-7,8,TRBV20-1,SAGTGEQY
TRBJ2-1,12,TRBV10-2,ASRTAGPFDEQF
TRBJ1-6,12,TRBV28,ASSLGLVKPPLH
TRBJ2-7,9,TRBV10-1,ASSEGEEQY
TRBJ1-3,12,TRBV11-1,ASSADRSGNTIY
TRBJ2-3,10,TRBV18,ASSNQVDTQY
TRBJ1-1,13,TRBV27,ASRAGTGLGTEAF
TRBJ2-2,12,TRBV28,ASSTPQGTGELF
TRBJ1-2,13,TRBV2,ASGWVLYLVGGYT
TRBJ2-7,10,TRBV27,ASSFERGTQY
TRBJ2-3,15,TRBV4-2,ASSQKAGGSRTDTQY
TRBJ2-3,13,TRBV10-3,AISPTSGRARTQY
TRBJ2-5,14,TRBV11-2,ASSPRVGGPRETQY
TRBJ2-7,13,TRBV30,AWSGTGTGETEQY
TRBJ1-1,10,TRBV27,ASSFLGTEAF
TRBJ1-2,14,TRBV18,ASSPPNGAGGYGYT
TRBJ2-7,13,TRBV7-2,ASSLDGLPAYEQY
TRBJ2-3,14,TRBV5-1,ASSPIAGGRTDTQY
TRBJ2-3,12,TRBV27,ASSPRGVADTQY
TRBJ1-3,12,TRBV19,ASAGQLSGNTIY